Following are 13 T cell receptor beta chains from one sample sequenced in a study of shared clonotypes between healthy human individuals. Data came from immunoSEQ multiplex PCR; TCRdb stores just in-frame clones and leaves some out. The sample yields about 2.4 million clones, 93% seen once. The sequenced material came from naive CD4+ T cells from PBMCs. Subset of the sample: CD45RA+ positively selected. The receptors were gathered from a man younger than 30 in good health. Some clones in this sample may be carry-over from other donors' samples.

The rearrangement joins TRBV2 to TRBJ2-1, with D unresolved. From germline, CDR1 is SNHLY and CDR2 FYNNEI. V lost 0 bases and J lost 9, with 3 bases in between. CDR3 length equals 11 residues. CDR3: CASSEAFEQFF. CDR3 coding DNA: TGTGCCAGCAGTGAAGCGTTTGAGCAGTTCTTC.

CDR3: CASSPGWGGAGNTIYF. CDR3 coding DNA: TGTGCCAGCTCACCCGGGTGGGGGGGGGCTGGAAACACCATATATTTT. V usage is TRBV18 and J usage is TRBJ1-3, with D possibly matching TRBD1 (5 bases). Deletions cut 3 bases from V and 2 bases from J, with 14 bases between. Germline-derived CDR1 and CDR2 are KGHSH and LQKENI. This CDR3 has 16 amino acids.

V is TRBV10-3 and J is TRBJ1-5; no reliable D call. The V end lost 0 bases, the J end lost 8 bases, and 14 bases lay between the germline ends. The CDR3 is 15 residues long. Germline lookup yields CDR1 ENHRY and CDR2 SYGVKD. DNA of the CDR3: TGTGCCATCAGTGAGTCGAGGACCGCCGATAAGCCCCAGCATTTT. The encoded protein is CAISESRTADKPQHF.

The chain uses TRBV6-1 and TRBJ1-6, with 7 bases matching TRBD1. The CDR3 totals 13 residues. The J segment lost 8 bases and the V segment lost 8 bases, leaving 6 bases of the junction unmatched. Per germline, CDR1 MNHNS and CDR2 SASEGT. The CDR3: CASASGGYSPLHF. DNA of the CDR3: TGTGCCAGCGCATCAGGGGGGTATTCACCCCTCCACTTT.

This chain connects TRBV11-2 to TRBJ2-7; TRBD2 is a possible D gene (5 bases). This CDR3 contains 15 residues. Germline lookup yields CDR1 SGHAT and CDR2 FQNNGV. Trimming pared 5 bases from V and 3 bases from J, leaving 17 bases between. DNA for the CDR3: TGTGCCAGCAGCCCTACAACCGCAAGCGGCTACGAGCAGTACTTC. This gives the protein CASSPTTASGYEQYF.

In this sample, this clone turned up a few times. The V call is TRBV6-5, the J call TRBJ2-1, with D perhaps matching TRBD2 (6 bases). Germline V gene data show CDR1 as MNHEY and CDR2 as SVGAGI. The CDR3 consists of 13 residues. The ends were cut back, 4 bases at V and 9 bases at J, with 13 bases in the middle. CDR3 protein: CASSSYGGGEQFF. Here the CDR3 DNA reads TGTGCCAGCAGTTCCTATGGGGGAGGTGAGCAGTTCTTC.

The V gene is TRBV4-1, the J gene TRBJ1-1; 8 bases fit TRBD1. After removal of 1 base from V and 3 bases from J, the junction contained 7 bases not matched to a gene. CDR3 length equals 16 residues. The V gene's germline CDR1 is MGHRA and CDR2 YSYEKL. The CDR3 DNA follows: TGCGCCAGCAGCCAAGTTCAGGGGGCTAGAGACACTGAAGCTTTCTTT. Its translation is CASSQVQGARDTEAFF.

This chain links TRBV11-2 with TRBJ2-2; 11 bases match TRBD2. The CDR3 has 17 residues. In germline, CDR1 is SGHAT, CDR2 FQNNGV. V lost 2 bases, J lost 3 bases, and 5 bases stayed unmatched. The CDR3 region is CASSLRETSGDTGELFF. DNA of the CDR3: TGTGCCAGCAGCTTAAGAGAGACTAGCGGGGACACCGGGGAGCTGTTTTTT.

This chain joins TRBV28 and TRBJ2-7, with 11 nucleotides matching TRBD2. CDR3 length: 14 residues. Trimming cost V 6 bases and J 4 bases; bases outside gene matches: 5. From germline, CDR1 is MDHEN and CDR2 SYDVKM. CDR3: CASSVTSGIYEQYF. Here the CDR3 DNA reads TGTGCCAGCAGCGTGACTAGCGGGATTTACGAGCAGTACTTC.

Of note for this clone: Other nucleotide sequences from this sample produce the same CDR3. The chain has TRBV5-1 and TRBJ2-3, with TRBD1 matching over 7 bases. Germline CDR1 reads SGHRS; CDR2 reads YFSETQ. Losses at the gene ends were 4 bases for V and 1 base for J; bases not matched to a gene: 3. This CDR3 contains 14 residues. In DNA form, the CDR3 reads TGCGCCAGCAGCCCGGGACAGCGCACAGATACGCAGTATTTT. Its translation is CASSPGQRTDTQYF.

The V gene is TRBV12-5, the J gene TRBJ2-1, with D perhaps matching TRBD1 (5 bases). The CDR3 runs to 12 residues. Germline V gives CDR1 LGHNT, CDR2 FRNRAP. Trimming stripped 3 bases from V and 8 bases from J, with 8 bases between. Written as DNA, the CDR3 is TGTGCTAGTGGTTTAGGACACGATGAGCAGTTCTTC. The encoded protein is CASGLGHDEQFF.

V is TRBV9 and J is TRBJ2-2; the D gene could be TRBD1 or TRBD2 (5 bases each). CDR1 is SGDLS, CDR2 YYNGEE, per germline. Deletions cut 0 bases from V and 4 bases from J, with 10 bases between. CDR3 length equals 15 residues. CDR3 sequence reads: CASSVVQGVTGELFF. The CDR3 DNA reads TGTGCCAGCAGCGTAGTGCAGGGAGTCACCGGGGAGCTGTTTTTT.

J is TRBJ1-1 and V is TRBV5-1; 8 bases match TRBD1. The CDR3 runs 16 residues. The V gene's germline CDR1 is SGHRS and CDR2 YFSETQ. V dropped 3 bases and J dropped 2; count of bases not matched to a gene: 9. This CDR3 reads CASSSSGGLKNTEAFF. DNA for the CDR3: TGCGCCAGCAGCTCGTCAGGGGGCCTTAAAAACACTGAAGCTTTCTTT.